This T cell receptor beta chain is drawn from a study of blood T cell repertoires in COVID-19. The table came from immunoSEQ multiplex PCR; TCRdb's copy has only in-frame clones and leaves some out. The data contain approximately 180,000 clones, around 80% of them singletons. This clone was counted only a few times. CDR3 length: 12 amino acids. Trimming cost V 4 bases and J 9 bases, with 7 bases left between them. CDR1 and CDR2 from the germline V gene are SGHTA and FQGNSA. Sequenced: PBMCs or T cells enriched from blood (not recorded which). The receptor comes from a woman between 45 and 65 years old who had recovered from COVID-19. This chain uses TRBV7-2 with TRBJ1-6, with TRBD1 as a possible D gene (5 bases). The CDR3 reads CASSYQGSPLHF. DNA for the CDR3: TGTGCCAGCAGCTACCAGGGTTCACCCCTCCACTTT.